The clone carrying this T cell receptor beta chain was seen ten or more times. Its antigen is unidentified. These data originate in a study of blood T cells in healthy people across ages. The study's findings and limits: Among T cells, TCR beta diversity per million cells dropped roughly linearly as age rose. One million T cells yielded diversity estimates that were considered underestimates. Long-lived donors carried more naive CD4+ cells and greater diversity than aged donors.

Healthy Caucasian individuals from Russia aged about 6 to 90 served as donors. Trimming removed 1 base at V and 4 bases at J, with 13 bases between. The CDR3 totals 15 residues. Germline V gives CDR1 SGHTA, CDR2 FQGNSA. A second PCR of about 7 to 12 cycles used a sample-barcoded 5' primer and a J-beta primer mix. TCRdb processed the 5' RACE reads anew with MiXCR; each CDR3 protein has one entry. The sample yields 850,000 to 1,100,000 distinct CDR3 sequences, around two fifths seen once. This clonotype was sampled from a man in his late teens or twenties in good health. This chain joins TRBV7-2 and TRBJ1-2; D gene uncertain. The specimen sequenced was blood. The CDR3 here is CASSLVRWEVYGYTF. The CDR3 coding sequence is TGTGCCAGCAGCTTAGTGCGTTGGGAGGTCTATGGCTACACCTTC.